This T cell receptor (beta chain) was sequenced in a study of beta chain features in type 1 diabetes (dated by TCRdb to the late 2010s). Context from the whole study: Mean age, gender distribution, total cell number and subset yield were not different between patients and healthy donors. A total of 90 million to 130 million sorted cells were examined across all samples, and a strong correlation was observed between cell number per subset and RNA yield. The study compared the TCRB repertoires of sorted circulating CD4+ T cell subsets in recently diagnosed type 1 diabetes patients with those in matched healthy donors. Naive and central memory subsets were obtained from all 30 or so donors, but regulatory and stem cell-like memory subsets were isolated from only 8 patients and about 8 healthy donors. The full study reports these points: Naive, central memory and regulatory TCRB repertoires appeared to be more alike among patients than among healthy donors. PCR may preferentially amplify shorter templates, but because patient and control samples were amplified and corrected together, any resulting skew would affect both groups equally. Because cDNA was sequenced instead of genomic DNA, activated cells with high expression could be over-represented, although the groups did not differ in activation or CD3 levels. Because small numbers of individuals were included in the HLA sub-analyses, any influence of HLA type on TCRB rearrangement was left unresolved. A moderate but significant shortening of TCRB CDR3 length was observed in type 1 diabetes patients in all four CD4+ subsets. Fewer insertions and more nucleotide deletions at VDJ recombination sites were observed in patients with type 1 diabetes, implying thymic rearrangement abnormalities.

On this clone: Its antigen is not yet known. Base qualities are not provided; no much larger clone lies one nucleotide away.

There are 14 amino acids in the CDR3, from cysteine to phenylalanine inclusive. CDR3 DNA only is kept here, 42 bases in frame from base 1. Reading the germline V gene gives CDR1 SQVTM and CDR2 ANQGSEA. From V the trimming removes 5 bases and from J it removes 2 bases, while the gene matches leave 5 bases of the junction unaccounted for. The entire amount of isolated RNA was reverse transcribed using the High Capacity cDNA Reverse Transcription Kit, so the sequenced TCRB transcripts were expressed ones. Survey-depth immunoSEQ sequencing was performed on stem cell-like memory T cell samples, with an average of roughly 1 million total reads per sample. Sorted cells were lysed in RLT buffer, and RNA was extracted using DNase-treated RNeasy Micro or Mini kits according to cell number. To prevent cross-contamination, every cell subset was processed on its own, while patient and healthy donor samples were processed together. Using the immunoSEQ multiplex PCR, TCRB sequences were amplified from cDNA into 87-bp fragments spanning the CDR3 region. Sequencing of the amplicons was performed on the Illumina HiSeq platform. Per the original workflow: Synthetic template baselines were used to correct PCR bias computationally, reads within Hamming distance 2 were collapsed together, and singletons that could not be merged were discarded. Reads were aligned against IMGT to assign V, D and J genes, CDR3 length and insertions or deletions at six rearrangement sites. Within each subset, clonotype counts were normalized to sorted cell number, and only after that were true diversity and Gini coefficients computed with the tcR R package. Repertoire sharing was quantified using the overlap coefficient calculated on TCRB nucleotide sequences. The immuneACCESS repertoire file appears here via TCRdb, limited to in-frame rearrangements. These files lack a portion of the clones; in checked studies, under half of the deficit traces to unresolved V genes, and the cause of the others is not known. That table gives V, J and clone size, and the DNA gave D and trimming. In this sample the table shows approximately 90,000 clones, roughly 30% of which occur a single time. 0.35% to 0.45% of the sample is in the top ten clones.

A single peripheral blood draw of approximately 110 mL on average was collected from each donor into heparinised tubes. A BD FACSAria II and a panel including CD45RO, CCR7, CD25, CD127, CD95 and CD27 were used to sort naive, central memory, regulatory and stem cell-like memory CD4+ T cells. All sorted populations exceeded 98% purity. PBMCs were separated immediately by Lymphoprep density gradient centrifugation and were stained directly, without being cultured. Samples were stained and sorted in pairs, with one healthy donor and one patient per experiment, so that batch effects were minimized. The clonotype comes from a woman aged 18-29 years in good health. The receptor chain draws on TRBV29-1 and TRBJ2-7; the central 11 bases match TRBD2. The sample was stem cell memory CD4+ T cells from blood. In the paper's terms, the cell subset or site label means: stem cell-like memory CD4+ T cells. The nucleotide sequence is TGCAGCGTTAGGACTAGCGGGCGCCCCTACGAGCAGTACTTC. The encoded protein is CSVRTSGRPYEQYF.